The rows below give T cell receptor beta chains drawn from one sample of a study of ipilimumab plus nivolumab after autologous stem cell transplantation. The assay was immunoSEQ multiplex PCR, and TCRdb's table has in-frame clones only and misses some. The profile shows 84,000 or so clones, 65% to 85% of them singletons. The specimen was PBMCs, collected in a trial of ipilimumab plus nivolumab as post-transplant consolidation. Receptors were obtained from a male donor with diffuse large B-cell lymphoma. Both conserved end residues are part of each CDR3. The order of the fields is J gene, V gene, clone size, D gene, CDR3 DNA, CDR3 protein. D genes are given only for firm matches. The listing skips clone size in some rows; elsewhere it reads once, few, many or a size class.

>TRBJ2-1|TRBV5-1|NA|NA
TGCGCCAGCAGCTCGCACAGGGAGCAGTTCTTC
CASSSHREQFF
>TRBJ2-2|TRBV2|NA|NA
TGTGCCAGCAGTAGACAGGGAGGTCCCGGGGAGCTGTTTTTT
CASSRQGGPGELFF
>TRBJ2-7|TRBV2|NA|NA
TGTGCCAGCAGCCTGATCCAGGCCTACGAGCAGTACTTC
CASSLIQAYEQYF
>TRBJ2-5|TRBV19|NA|TRBD1
TGTGCCAGTAGTGTACAGGGGTCAGAGACCCAGTACTTC
CASSVQGSETQYF
>TRBJ2-3|TRBV18|NA|NA
TGTGCCAGCTCACGGGGTAGCGGCGTCGGCACAGATACGCAGTATTTT
CASSRGSGVGTDTQYF
>TRBJ1-6|TRBV11-2|NA|NA
TGTGCCAGCAGCTTAGGTATACCCCTCTCACCCCTCCACTTT
CASSLGIPLSPLHF
>TRBJ1-3|TRBV7-2|NA|NA
TGTGCCAGCAGCTTAGAACGGGGGAACGGAAACACCATATATTTT
CASSLERGNGNTIYF
>TRBJ2-2|TRBV4-2|NA|TRBD2
TGTGCCAGCAGCCAAGAACTACTAGCGGGCAACACCGGGGAGCTGTTTTTT
CASSQELLAGNTGELFF
>TRBJ1-2|TRBV5-4|once|TRBD1
TGTGCCAGCAGCCGGAGGGACAGGGTTAACTATGGCTACACCTTC
CASSRRDRVNYGYTF
>TRBJ1-1|TRBV5-1|NA|TRBD1
TGCGCCAGCAGCCCTGACAGGGGATACCCTGAAGCTTTCTTT
CASSPDRGYPEAFF
>TRBJ2-1|TRBV7-2|NA|TRBD2
TGTGCCAGCGCCGCCCAGCGGGGGGGCTCGGATGAGCAGTTCTTC
CASAAQRGGSDEQFF
>TRBJ1-4|TRBV6-1|NA|NA
TGTGCCAGCAGTGTAAGGGTCCGTAATGAAAAACTGTTTTTT
CASSVRVRNEKLFF
>TRBJ1-1|TRBV7-2|NA|TRBD1
TGTGCCAGCAGCGCCACAGGGGGGGGCACTGAAGCTTTCTTT
CASSATGGGTEAFF
>TRBJ1-1|TRBV19|NA|TRBD1
TGTGCCAGTAGGGCCGGACAGGGGGCGGCCGAGAACACTGAAGCTTTCTTT
CASRAGQGAAENTEAFF
>TRBJ2-5|TRBV13|NA|TRBD2
TGTGCCAGCAGCTTCGCAGCGGGGTCTCAAGAGACCCAGTACTTC
CASSFAAGSQETQYF
>TRBJ2-6|TRBV15|NA|NA
TGTGCCACCAGCATGATCATCGACACGCTGAGGTCTGGGGCCAACGTCCTGACTTTC
CATSMIIDTLRSGANVLTF
>TRBJ1-5|TRBV7-2|NA|NA
TGTGCCAGCGGCTCGGGACTATTTAATCAGCCCCAGCATTTT
CASGSGLFNQPQHF
>TRBJ1-1|TRBV28|NA|NA
TGTGCCAGCAGACAGAACACTGAAGCTTTCTTT
CASRQNTEAFF
>TRBJ2-5|TRBV14|NA|NA
TGTGCCAGCAGCCCTCTAGGGAGTCAAGAGACCCAGTACTTC
CASSPLGSQETQYF
>TRBJ1-6|TRBV27|NA|NA
TGTGCCAGCACCGGGACCGAGCCTAGGTATTCACCCCTCCACTTT
CASTGTEPRYSPLHF
>TRBJ2-5|TRBV5-1|once|NA
TGCGCCAGCAGCCGAAGAGGGGCGGAGGAGACCCAGTACTTC
CASSRRGAEETQYF
>TRBJ2-2|TRBV10-1|NA|NA
TGCGCCAGCTCCTACGGGGGTTCGGCCGGGGAGCTGTTTTTT
CASSYGGSAGELFF
>TRBJ2-3|TRBV4-3|NA|NA
TGCGCCAGCAGCCACGACTGGGGGGATACGCAGTATTTT
CASSHDWGDTQYF
>TRBJ2-7|TRBV5-1|once|NA
TGCGCCAGCAGCTTGGTGGTAGACTCCTACGAGCAGTACTTC
CASSLVVDSYEQYF
>TRBJ1-5|TRBV2|NA|NA
TGTGCCAGCAGTGAATTCGGTCTACGGCAGCCCCAGCATTTT
CASSEFGLRQPQHF
>TRBJ1-2|TRBV9|NA|NA
TGTGCCAGCAGCGGGGGGTATCATGGCTACACCTTC
CASSGGYHGYTF
>TRBJ1-5|TRBV6-5|NA|NA
TGTGCCGCTGGGCGGGATCAGCCCCAGCATTTT
CAAGRDQPQHF
>TRBJ2-3|TRBV6-5|NA|NA
TGTGCCAGCAGTTTACAGGGAAAGGTGCGCACAGATACGCAGTATTTT
CASSLQGKVRTDTQYF